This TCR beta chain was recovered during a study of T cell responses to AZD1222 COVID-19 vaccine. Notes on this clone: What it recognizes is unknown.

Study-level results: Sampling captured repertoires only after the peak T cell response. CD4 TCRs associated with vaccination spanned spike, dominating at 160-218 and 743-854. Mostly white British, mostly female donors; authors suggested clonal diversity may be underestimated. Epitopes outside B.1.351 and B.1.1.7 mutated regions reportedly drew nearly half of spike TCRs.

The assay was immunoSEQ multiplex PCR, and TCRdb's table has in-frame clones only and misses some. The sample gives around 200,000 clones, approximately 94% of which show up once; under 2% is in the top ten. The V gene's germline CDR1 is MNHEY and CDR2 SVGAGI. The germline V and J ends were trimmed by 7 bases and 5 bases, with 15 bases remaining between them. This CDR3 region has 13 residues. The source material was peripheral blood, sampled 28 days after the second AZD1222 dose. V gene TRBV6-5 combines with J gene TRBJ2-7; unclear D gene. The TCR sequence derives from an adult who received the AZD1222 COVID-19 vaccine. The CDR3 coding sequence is TGTGCCAGCACCGAGGCCCCACTCAACGAGCAGTACTTC. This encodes CASTEAPLNEQYF.